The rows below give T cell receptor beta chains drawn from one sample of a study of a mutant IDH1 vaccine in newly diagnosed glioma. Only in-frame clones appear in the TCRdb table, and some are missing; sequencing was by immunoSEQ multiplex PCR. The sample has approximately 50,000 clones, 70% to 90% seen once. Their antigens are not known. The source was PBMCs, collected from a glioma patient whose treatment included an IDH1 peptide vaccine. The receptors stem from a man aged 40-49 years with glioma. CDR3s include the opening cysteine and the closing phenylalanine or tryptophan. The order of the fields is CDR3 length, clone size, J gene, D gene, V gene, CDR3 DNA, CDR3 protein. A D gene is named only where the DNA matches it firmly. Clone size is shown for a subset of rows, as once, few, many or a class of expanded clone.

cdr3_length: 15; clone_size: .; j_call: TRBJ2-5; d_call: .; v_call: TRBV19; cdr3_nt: TGTGCCAGTAGTATAGTTTGGGGGTTCCAAGAGACCCAGTACTTC; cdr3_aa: CASSIVWGFQETQYF
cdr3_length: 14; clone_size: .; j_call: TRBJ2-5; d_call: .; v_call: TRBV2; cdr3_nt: TGTGCCAGCAGAATCAGGGTCGTTGGGGAGACCCAGTACTTC; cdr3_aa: CASRIRVVGETQYF
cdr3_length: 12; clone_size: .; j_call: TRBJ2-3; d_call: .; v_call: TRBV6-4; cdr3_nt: TGTGCCAGCAGTGACGTCACAGATACGCAGTATTTT; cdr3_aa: CASSDVTDTQYF
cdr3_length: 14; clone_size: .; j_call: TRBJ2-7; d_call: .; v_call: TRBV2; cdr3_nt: TGTGCCAGCAGTGAATATCCGGGAGCTTCACCGCAGTACTTC; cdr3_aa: CASSEYPGASPQYF
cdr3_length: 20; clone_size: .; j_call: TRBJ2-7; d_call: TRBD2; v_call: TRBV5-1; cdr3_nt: TGCGCCAGCCCGCTCCCCCGACGGGGACTAGCGGGAGAAAGAACCTACGAGCAGTACTTC; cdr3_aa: CASPLPRRGLAGERTYEQYF
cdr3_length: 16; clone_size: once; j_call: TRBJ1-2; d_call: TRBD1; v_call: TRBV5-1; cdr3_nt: TGCGCCAGCAGCCCTTCCCCGGACAGGCTCAACTATGGCTACACCTTC; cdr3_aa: CASSPSPDRLNYGYTF
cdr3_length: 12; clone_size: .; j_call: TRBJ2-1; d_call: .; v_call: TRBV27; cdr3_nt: TGTGCCAGCAGTTTGTTGGGGGATGAGCAGTTCTTC; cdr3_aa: CASSLLGDEQFF
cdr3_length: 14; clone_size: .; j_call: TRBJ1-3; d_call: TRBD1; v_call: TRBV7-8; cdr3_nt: TGTGCCAGCAGACAGGGGTTAAAAGGAAACACCATATATTTT; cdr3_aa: CASRQGLKGNTIYF
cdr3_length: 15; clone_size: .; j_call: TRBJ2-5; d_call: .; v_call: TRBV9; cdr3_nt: TGTGCCAGCAGCCGGGACGGAGAGTACCAAGAGACCCAGTACTTC; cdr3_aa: CASSRDGEYQETQYF
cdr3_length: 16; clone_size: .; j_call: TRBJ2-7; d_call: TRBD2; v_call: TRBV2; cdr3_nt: TGTGCCAGCAGTGGACTAGCGCGAGGGACCTTCTACGAGCAGTACTTC; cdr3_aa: CASSGLARGTFYEQYF
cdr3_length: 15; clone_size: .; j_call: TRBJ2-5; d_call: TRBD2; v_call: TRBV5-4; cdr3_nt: TGTGCCAGCAGCTTGGACCTAGCGGCACAAGAGACCCAGTACTTC; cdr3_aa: CASSLDLAAQETQYF
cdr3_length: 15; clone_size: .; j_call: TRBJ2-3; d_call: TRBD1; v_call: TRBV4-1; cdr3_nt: TGCGCCAGCAGCCAGATCTCAGGGGGCGGGAATACGCAGTATTTT; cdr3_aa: CASSQISGGGNTQYF
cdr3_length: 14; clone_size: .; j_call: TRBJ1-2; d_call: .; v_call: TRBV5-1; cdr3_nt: TGCGCCAGCAGCTTGGGACAGGCTAACTATGGCTACACCTTC; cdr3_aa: CASSLGQANYGYTF
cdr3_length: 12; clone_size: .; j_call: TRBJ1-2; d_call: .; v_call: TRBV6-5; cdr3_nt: TGTGCCAGCGCTCGTCAGAACTATGGCTACACCTTC; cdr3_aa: CASARQNYGYTF
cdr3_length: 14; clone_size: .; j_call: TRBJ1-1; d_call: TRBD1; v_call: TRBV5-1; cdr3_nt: TGCGCCAGCAGCGCAGGACAGGGTGAGACTGAAGCTTTCTTT; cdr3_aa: CASSAGQGETEAFF
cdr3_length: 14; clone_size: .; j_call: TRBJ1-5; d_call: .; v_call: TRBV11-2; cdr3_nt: TGTGCCAGCAGCTCGACCTCCCCGCATCAGCCCCAGCATTTT; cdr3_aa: CASSSTSPHQPQHF
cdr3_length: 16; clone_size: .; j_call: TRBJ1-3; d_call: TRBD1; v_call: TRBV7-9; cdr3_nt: TGTGCCAGCAGCTTATTAGGGGGCGTGACTGGAAACACCATATATTTT; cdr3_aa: CASSLLGGVTGNTIYF
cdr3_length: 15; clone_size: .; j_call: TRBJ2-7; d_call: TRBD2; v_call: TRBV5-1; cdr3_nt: TGCGCCAGCAGCTTTGGCCCTAGCGGGTCCTACGAGCAGTACTTC; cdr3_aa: CASSFGPSGSYEQYF
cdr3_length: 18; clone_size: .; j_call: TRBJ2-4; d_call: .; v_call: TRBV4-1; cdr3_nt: TGCGCCAGCAGCCAAGGAAGACTATGGCAAGATAGCAAAAACATTCAGTACTTC; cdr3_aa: CASSQGRLWQDSKNIQYF
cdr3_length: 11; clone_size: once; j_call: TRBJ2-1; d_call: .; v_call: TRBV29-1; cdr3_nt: TGCAGCGTACGGCGTGACTATGAGCAGTTCTTC; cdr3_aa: CSVRRDYEQFF
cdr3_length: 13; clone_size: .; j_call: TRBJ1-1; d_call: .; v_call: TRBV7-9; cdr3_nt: TGTGCCAGCAGCGTACAGGGTCAGACTGAAGCTTTCTTT; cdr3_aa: CASSVQGQTEAFF
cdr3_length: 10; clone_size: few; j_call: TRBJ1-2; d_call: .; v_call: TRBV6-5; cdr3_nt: TGTGCCAGCAGGGGGCGGGGCTACACCTTC; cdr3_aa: CASRGRGYTF
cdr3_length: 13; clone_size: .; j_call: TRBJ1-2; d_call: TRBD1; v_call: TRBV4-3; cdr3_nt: TGCGCCAGCAGCTATGACAGGGACTATGGCTACACCTTC; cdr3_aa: CASSYDRDYGYTF
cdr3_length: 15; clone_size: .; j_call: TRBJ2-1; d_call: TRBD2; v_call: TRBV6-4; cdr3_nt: TGTGCCAGCAGTACACTAGCGGGAGGTCTCAATGAGCAGTTCTTC; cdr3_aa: CASSTLAGGLNEQFF
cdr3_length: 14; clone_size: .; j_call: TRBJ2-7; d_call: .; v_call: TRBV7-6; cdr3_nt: TGTGCCAGCAGCTTAGCGCTAAGCTCCTACGAGCAGTACTTC; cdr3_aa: CASSLALSSYEQYF
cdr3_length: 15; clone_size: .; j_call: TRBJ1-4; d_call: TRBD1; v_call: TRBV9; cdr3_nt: TGTGCCAGCAGCGAGGGACAGGGGGCGAGAGAAAAACTGTTTTTT; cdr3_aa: CASSEGQGAREKLFF
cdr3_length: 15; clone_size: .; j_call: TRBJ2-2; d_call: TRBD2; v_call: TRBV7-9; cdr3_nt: TGTGCCAGCAGCCAAGCGGGAGGAATGGCCGGGGAGCTGTTTTTT; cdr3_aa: CASSQAGGMAGELFF
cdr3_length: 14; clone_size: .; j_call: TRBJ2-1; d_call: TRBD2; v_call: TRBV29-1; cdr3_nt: TGCAGCGTTGATGCTACTAGCGGTTACAATGAGCAGTTCTTC; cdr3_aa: CSVDATSGYNEQFF
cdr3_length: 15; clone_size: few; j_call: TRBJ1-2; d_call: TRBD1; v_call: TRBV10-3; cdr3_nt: TGTGCCATCAGTGCTACGGACAGGGGATCAAATGGCTACACCTTC; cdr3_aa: CAISATDRGSNGYTF
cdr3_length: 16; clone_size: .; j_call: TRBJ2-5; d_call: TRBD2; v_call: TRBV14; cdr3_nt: TGTGCCAGCAGCCGGAGACTAGCGTATTTACAAGAGACCCAGTACTTC; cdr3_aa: CASSRRLAYLQETQYF
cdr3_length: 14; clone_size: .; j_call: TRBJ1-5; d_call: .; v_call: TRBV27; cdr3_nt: TGTGCCAGCAGTTTCTACAGGGACGATCAGCCCCAGCATTTT; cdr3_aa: CASSFYRDDQPQHF
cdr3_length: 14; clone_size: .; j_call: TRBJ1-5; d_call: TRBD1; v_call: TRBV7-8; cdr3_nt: TGTGCCAGCAGCAGGGACAGGGATGGACAGCCCCAGCATTTT; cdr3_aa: CASSRDRDGQPQHF
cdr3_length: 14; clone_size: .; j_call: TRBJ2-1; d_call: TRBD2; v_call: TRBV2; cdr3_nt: TGTGCCAGCATATCACTAGCGGGAGGGGATGAGCAGTTCTTC; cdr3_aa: CASISLAGGDEQFF
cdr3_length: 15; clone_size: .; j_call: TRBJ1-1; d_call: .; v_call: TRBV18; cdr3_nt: TGTGCCAGCTCACCACAGGACAGAGCCTACACTGAAGCTTTCTTT; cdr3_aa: CASSPQDRAYTEAFF
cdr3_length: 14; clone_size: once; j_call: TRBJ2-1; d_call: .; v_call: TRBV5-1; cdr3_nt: TGCGCCAGCAGCTTGGAACAGGGCTGGAATGAGCAGTTCTTC; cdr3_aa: CASSLEQGWNEQFF
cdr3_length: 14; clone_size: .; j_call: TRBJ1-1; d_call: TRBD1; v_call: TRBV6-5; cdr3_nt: TGTGCCAGCAGTTCCGGACAGGGGGAAACTGAAGCTTTCTTT; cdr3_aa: CASSSGQGETEAFF
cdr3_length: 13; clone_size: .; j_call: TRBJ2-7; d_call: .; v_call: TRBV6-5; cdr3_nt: TGTGCCAGCAGTTTGAGACACGGGTACGAGCAGTACTTC; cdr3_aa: CASSLRHGYEQYF
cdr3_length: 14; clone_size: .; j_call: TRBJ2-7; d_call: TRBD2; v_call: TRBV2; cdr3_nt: TGTGCCAGCAGTGAGGCTAGCGGGAGTAGGGTACTGTACTTC; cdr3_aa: CASSEASGSRVLYF
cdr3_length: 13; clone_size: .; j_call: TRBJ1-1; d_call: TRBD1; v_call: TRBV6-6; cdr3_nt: TGTGCCAGCCGACAGGGGGCGCGGAGTGAAGCTTTCTTT; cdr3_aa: CASRQGARSEAFF
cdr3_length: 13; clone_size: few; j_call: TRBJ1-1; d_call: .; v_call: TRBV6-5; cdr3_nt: TGTGCCAGCAAAACCACTCCAGGAGAGGATGCTTTCTTT; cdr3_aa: CASKTTPGEDAFF
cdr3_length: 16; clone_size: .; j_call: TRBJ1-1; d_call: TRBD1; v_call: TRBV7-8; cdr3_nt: TGTGCCAGCAGCGTTAGACAGGGTGCATTGAACACTGAAGCTTTCTTT; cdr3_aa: CASSVRQGALNTEAFF
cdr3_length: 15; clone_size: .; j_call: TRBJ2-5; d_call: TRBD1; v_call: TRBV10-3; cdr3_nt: TGTGCCATCAGTGAGCCAGACAGGGCCCAAGAGACCCAGTACTTC; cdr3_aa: CAISEPDRAQETQYF
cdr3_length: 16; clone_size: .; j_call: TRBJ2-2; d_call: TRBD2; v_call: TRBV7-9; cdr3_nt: TGTGCCAGCGAATCGGGAGGGGGGGCGAGGACCGGGGAGCTGTTTTTT; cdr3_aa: CASESGGGARTGELFF
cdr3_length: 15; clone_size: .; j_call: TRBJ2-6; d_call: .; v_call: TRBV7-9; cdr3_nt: TGTGCCAGCAGTCAGACCGAGTCTGGGGCCAACGTCCTGACTTTC; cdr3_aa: CASSQTESGANVLTF
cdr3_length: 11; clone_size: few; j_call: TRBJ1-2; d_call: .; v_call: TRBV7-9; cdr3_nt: TGTGCCAGCAGCTTAGAGACCAGAAATGACTTC; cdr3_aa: CASSLETRNDF
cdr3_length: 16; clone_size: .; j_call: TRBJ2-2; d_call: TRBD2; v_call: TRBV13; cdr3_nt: TGTGCCAGCAGCCTAAGGACTAGCGGGAAAGGCGGGGAGCTGTTTTTT; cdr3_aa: CASSLRTSGKGGELFF
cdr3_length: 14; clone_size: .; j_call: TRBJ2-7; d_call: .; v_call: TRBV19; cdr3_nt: TGTGCCAGTAGTTTTGCGGACACAACCTACGAGCAGTACTTC; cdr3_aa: CASSFADTTYEQYF
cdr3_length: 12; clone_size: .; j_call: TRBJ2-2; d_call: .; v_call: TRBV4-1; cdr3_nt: TGCGCCAGCAGCCGAAACTACGGGGAGCTGTTTTTT; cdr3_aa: CASSRNYGELFF